This T cell receptor (beta chain) was recorded in a study of cytomegalovirus exposure and HLA in healthy donors. This CDR3 is 13 amino acids long. The ends were cut back, 6 bases at V and 3 bases at J, with 9 bases in the middle. The germline CDR1 and CDR2 sequences are SGHNT and YENEEA. PCR was performed using 60 Vbeta and 13 Jbeta primers. Sequencing was performed with immunoSEQ multiplex PCR; in TCRdb, only in-frame clones are kept and a portion is missing. Here the sample spans tens of thousands of clones, about 80% being singletons. Sequencing was carried out using PBMCs. The chain links TRBV11-3 to TRBJ2-4; maybe TRBD1 (5 bases). The sequence was collected from a man aged 25 to 40 in good health and CMV-seronegative. CDR3 nucleotide sequence: TGTGCCAGCAGTTCGACAGTCAAAAACATTCAGTACTTC. Its translation is CASSSTVKNIQYF.